The present T cell receptor beta chain was sequenced within a study of blood T cell repertoires in COVID-19. Study-wide context: Italy, Spain and the United States were the sources of the convalescent and acute COVID-19 samples. T cells, B-cell-depleted T cells, or PBMCs supplied cDNA or gDNA.

The CDR3 contains 15 residues. Germline CDR1 SGHRS, CDR2 YFSETQ. The V end lost 0 bases, the J end lost 2 bases, and 12 bases lay between the germline ends. Original analysis: Scientists estimated how many nucleated cells there were by amplifying reference gene primers. Using immunoSEQ multiplex PCR, the repertoire was profiled, and TCRdb retains in-frame clones only, with some absent. D and trimming come from the DNA, and the V and J calls and clone size come from that table. The sample lists 120,000 or so clones; 85% to 90% were seen once. The sample taken for sequencing was peripheral blood. The TCR comes from a man between 65 and 79 years old with active or convalescent COVID-19. The chain joins TRBV5-1 to TRBJ2-7, with a weak D call TRBD1 (5 bases). CDR3: CASSLEPGSTYEQYF. DNA of the CDR3: TGCGCCAGCAGCTTGGAGCCAGGGTCTACCTACGAGCAGTACTTC.